One TCR beta chain is described in this entry. Its antigen is still unknown. This sequence may be a read error, since a much larger clone differs from it by one base. The data were obtained in a study of early T cells in non-severe SARS-CoV-2 infection. For the study at large: It was bulk RNA from unsorted whole blood that was sequenced, and the chains were unpaired.

Findings and caveats of the study: The study's VDJdb matching favored anti-spike CD8 responses and missed private and CD4 specificities.

CDR1 and CDR2 from the germline V gene are MNHNY and SVGAGI (reference sequence). The CDR3 consists of 15 residues. TCRdb re-derived calls from the 5' RACE reads in MiXCR, one entry per CDR3 protein. The data contain about 67,000 distinct CDR3 sequences, roughly 12% of them singletons. This sequence joins TRBV6-6 and TRBJ2-3; D is unclear. The sequence derives from an adult who was a healthcare worker with PCR-confirmed SARS-CoV-2 infection or an uninfected control (not recorded which). Source material: whole blood. CDR3 sequence (DNA): TGTGCCAGCAGTTACATTGGTTTAACCACAGATGCGCAGTATTTT. As protein: CASSYIGLTTDAQYF.